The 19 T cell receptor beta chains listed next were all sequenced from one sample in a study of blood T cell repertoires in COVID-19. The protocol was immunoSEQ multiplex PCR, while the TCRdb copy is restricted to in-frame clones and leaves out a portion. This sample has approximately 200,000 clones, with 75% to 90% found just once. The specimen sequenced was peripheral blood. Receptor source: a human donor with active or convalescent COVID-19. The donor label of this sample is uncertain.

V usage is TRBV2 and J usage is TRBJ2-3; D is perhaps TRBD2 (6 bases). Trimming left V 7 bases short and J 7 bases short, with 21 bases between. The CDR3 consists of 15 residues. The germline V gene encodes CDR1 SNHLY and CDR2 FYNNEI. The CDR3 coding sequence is TGTGCCAGCAAATCCAAGGACTACACACGGAATACGCAGTATTTT. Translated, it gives CASKSKDYTRNTQYF.

The CDR3 here is CSVESGSYGYGYTF. DNA of the CDR3: TGCAGCGTTGAGTCAGGGTCTTATGGCTATGGCTACACCTTC. The chain combines TRBV29-1 with TRBJ1-2; D perhaps matches TRBD1 (5 bases). The CDR3 sequence is 14 residues long. CDR1 and CDR2 (germline): SQVTM, ANQGSEA. Trimming took 3 bases from V and 4 from J, leaving 15 bases between them.

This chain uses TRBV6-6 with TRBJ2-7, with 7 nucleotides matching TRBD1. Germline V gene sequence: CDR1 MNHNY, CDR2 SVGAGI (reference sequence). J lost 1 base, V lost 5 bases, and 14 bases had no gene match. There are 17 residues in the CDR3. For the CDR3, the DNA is TGTGCCAGCAGTCCTACACCCGGACAGGATCTATCCTACGAGCAGTACTTC. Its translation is CASSPTPGQDLSYEQYF.

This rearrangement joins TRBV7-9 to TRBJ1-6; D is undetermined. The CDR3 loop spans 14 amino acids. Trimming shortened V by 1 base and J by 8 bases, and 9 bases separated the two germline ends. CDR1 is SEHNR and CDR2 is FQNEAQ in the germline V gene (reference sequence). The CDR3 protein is CASSLGASYSPLHF. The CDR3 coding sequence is TGTGCCAGCAGCTTAGGGGCCAGCTATTCACCCCTCCACTTT.

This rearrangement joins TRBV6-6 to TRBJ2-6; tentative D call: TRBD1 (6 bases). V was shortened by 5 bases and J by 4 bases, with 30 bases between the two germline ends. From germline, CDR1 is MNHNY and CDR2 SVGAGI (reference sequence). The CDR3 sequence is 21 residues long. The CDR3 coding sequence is TGTGCCAGCAGTCCAGGACCAGGACAGCTGCACCGTGGTTGGGGGGCCAACGTCCTGACTTTC. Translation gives CASSPGPGQLHRGWGANVLTF.

The CDR3: CASSLGQGLDTGELFF. In nucleotides, the CDR3 is TGCGCCAGCAGCTTGGGGCAGGGGTTGGACACCGGGGAGCTGTTTTTT. This sequence joins TRBV5-1 and TRBJ2-2, with D perhaps TRBD1 (6 bases). The V end was cut by 0 bases, the J end by 3 bases, with 12 bases between. CDR3 length: 16 residues. Germline-derived CDR1 and CDR2 are SGHRS and YFSETQ.

As DNA, the CDR3 is TGTGCCAGCAGCTTACCGTACCGGGACAGGGCCTCTGGGGCCAACGTCCTGACTTTC. It yields the protein CASSLPYRDRASGANVLTF. The chain employs TRBV7-9 and TRBJ2-6, with 9 bases fitting TRBD1. Trimming cost V 2 bases and J 0 bases; bases outside gene matches: 8. This CDR3 has 19 amino acids. The germline V gene has CDR1 SEHNR and CDR2 FQNEAQ (reference sequence).

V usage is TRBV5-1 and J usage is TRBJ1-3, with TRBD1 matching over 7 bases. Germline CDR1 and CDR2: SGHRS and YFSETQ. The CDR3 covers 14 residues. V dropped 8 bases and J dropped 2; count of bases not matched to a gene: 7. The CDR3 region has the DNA TGCGCCAGTAATACAGGGGAACCTGGAAACACCATATATTTT. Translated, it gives CASNTGEPGNTIYF. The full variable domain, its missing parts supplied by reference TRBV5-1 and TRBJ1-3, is KAGVTQTPRYLIKTRGQQVTLSCSPISGHRSVSWYQQTPGQGLQFLFEYFSETQRNKGNFPGRFSGRQFSNSRSEMNVSTLELGDSALYLCASNTGEPGNTIYFGEGSWLTVV.

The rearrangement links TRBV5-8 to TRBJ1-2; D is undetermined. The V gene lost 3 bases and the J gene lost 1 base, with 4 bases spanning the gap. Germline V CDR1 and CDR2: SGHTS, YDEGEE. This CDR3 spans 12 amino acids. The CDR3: CASSYNNYGYTF. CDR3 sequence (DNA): TGTGCCAGCAGCTACAATAACTATGGCTACACCTTC.

The CDR3 region is CASSSRLTANTEAFF. The DNA of the CDR3 is TGTGCCAGCAGCTCGCGCCTGACAGCGAACACTGAAGCTTTCTTT. This chain joins TRBV7-9 and TRBJ1-1, with D perhaps matching TRBD1 (5 bases). The length of the CDR3 is 15 residues. Trimming removed 4 bases from V and 1 base from J, with 13 bases in between. From germline, CDR1 is SEHNR and CDR2 FQNEAQ (reference sequence).

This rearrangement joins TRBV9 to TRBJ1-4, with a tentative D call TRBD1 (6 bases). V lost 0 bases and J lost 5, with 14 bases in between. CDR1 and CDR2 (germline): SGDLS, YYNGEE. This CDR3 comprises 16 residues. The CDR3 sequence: CASSVGRTGLNEKLFF. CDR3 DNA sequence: TGTGCCAGCAGCGTAGGACGTACAGGGTTAAATGAAAAACTGTTTTTT.

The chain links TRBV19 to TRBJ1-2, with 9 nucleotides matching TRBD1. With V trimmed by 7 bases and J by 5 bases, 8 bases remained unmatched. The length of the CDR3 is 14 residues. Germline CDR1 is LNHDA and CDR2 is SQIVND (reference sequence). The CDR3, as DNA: TGTGCCAGTACCTTCGGACAGGGGCAGTATGGCTACACCTTC. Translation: CASTFGQGQYGYTF.

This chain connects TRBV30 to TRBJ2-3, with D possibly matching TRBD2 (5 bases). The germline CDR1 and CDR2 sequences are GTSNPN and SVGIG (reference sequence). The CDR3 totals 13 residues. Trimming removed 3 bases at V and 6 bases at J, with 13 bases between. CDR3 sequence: CAWSGRRRDTQYF. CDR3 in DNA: TGTGCCTGGAGCGGAAGACGGAGGGATACGCAGTATTTT. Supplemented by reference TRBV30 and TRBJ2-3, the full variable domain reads SQTIHQWPATLVQPVGSPLSLECTVEGTSNPNLYWYRQAAGRGLQLLFYSVGIGQISSEVPQNLSASRPQDRQFILSSKKLLLSDSGFYLCAWSGRRRDTQYFGPGTRLTVL.

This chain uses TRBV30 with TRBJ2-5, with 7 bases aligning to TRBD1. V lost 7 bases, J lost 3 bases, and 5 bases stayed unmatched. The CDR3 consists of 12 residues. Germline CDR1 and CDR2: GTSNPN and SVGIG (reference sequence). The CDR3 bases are TGTGCCTCCGAGGGGACAGAAGAGACCCAGTACTTC. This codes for CASEGTEETQYF.

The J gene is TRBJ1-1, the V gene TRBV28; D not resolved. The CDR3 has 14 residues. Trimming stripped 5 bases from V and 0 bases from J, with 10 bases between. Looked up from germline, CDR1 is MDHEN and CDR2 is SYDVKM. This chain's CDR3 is CASSETYLNTEAFF. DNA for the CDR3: TGTGCCAGCAGTGAGACTTATCTGAACACTGAAGCTTTCTTT.

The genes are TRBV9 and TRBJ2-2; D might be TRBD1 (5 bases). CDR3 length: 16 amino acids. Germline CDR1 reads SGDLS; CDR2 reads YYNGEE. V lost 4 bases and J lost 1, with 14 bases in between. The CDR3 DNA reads TGTGCCAGCAGCCCCAGGGATTCTGTGAACACCGGGGAGCTGTTTTTT. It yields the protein CASSPRDSVNTGELFF.

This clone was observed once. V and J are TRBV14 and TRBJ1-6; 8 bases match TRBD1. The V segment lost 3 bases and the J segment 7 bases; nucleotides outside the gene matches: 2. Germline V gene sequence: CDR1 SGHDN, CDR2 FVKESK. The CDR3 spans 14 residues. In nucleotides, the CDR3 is TGTGCCAGCAGCCAGGACAGGGAAAATTCACCCCTCCACTTT. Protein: CASSQDRENSPLHF.

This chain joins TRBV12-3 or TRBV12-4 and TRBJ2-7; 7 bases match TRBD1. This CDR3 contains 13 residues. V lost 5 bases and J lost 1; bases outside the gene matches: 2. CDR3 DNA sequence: TGTGCCAGCAGTACAGGGGTGTCCTACGAGCAGTACTTC. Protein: CASSTGVSYEQYF.

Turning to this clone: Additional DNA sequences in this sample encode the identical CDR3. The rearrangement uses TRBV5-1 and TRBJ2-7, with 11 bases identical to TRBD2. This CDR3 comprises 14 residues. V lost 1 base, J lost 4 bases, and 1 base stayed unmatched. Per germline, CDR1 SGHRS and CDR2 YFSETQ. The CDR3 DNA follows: TGCGCCAGCAGCTTGACTAGCGGGAGTTACGAGCAGTACTTC. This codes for CASSLTSGSYEQYF. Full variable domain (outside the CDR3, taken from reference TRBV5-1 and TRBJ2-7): KAGVTQTPRYLIKTRGQQVTLSCSPISGHRSVSWYQQTPGQGLQFLFEYFSETQRNKGNFPGRFSGRQFSNSRSEMNVSTLELGDSALYLCASSLTSGSYEQYFGPGTRLTVT.